This is a list of T cell receptor beta chains from one sample in a study of blood T cells in healthy people across ages. TCRdb processed the 5' RACE reads anew with MiXCR; each CDR3 protein has one entry. The top ten hold 15% to 20% of the sample, which has 850,000 to 1,300,000 distinct CDR3 sequences, 40% to 45% seen once. Sequences were obtained from blood. The origin of the receptors is a woman aged 55-69 years in good health. CDR3s leave out the opening cysteine and the closing phenylalanine or tryptophan. Each record gives: CDR3 length, J gene, V gene, CDR3 protein.

13 TRBJ2-1 TRBV12-3/TRBV12-4 ASREGLPVRNEQF
12 TRBJ2-5 TRBV20-1 SAQTLSSYNEQY
9 TRBJ1-1 TRBV28 ASRGQFEAF
13 - TRBV6-5 ASSNLAGVSYEQY
9 TRBJ2-5 TRBV15 ATSGEETQY
11 TRBJ2-7 TRBV3-1 ASSQQGGYEQY
10 TRBJ2-1 TRBV6-2/TRBV6-3 ASSQSLEEQF
13 TRBJ2-5 TRBV3-1 ASSQAGGLLETQY
13 TRBJ2-1 TRBV2 ASSEVSGKYNEQF
13 TRBJ1-1 TRBV5-5 ASSCLTGTNTEAF
14 - TRBV7-2 ASSPPGLALYNEQY
13 TRBJ2-3 TRBV9 AGSDDLSLTDTQY
13 TRBJ2-3 TRBV12-3/TRBV12-4 ASSLFGGGTDTQY
11 TRBJ2-1 TRBV15 ATTSGVFNEQF
13 TRBJ2-3 TRBV29-1 SVQSSGRSTDTQY
14 TRBJ2-3 TRBV27 ASSPLGGTVTDTQY
12 TRBJ1-4 TRBV5-5 ASSFGSSNEKLF
14 TRBJ1-2 TRBV29-1 SVVPASKTDNYGYT
10 TRBJ2-5 TRBV29-1 SVGRQIETQY
11 TRBJ2-5 TRBV20-1 SAKGQSQETQY
11 TRBJ1-2 TRBV6-6 ASSYIGTRGYT
12 TRBJ1-4 TRBV5-1 ASSLDREGEKLF
10 TRBJ2-5 TRBV6-5 ASTDPQETQY
14 TRBJ1-6 TRBV7-2 ASSLAQGAPNSPLH
14 TRBJ2-3 TRBV6-5 ASSPRGWRGGDTQY
13 TRBJ1-4 TRBV27 ASRFLQGSREKLF
10 - TRBV6-2/TRBV6-3 ASRQQVYEQY
13 TRBJ2-2 TRBV19 ASSMGQSNTGELF
10 TRBJ2-1 TRBV12-5 ASGPGYNEQF
12 TRBJ2-1 TRBV21-1 ASSMTVEANEQF
11 TRBJ2-7 TRBV28 ASSFSSGDEQY
13 TRBJ2-3 TRBV28 ASNPAGGGSSTQY
10 TRBJ2-1 TRBV9 ASSERLDEQF